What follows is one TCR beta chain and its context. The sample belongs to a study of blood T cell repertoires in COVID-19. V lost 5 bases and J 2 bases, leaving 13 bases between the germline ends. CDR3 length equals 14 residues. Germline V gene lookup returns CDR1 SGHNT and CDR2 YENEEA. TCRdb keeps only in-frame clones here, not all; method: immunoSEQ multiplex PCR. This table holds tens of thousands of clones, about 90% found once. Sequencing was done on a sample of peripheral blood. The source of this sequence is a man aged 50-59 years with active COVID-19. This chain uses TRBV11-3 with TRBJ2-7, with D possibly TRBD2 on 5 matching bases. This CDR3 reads CASSEHGGTYEQYF. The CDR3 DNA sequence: TGTGCCAGCAGCGAACACGGAGGAACCTACGAGCAGTACTTC.